This entry features one T cell receptor beta chain sequence. Its specificity is not known. The data belong to a study of monozygotic twins with cystic fibrosis. Whole-study results and caveats: The repertoire was suggested to be naive-dominated, clonality median around 0.01.

The germline gives CDR1 MDHEN, CDR2 SYDVKM. Trimming removed 3 bases from V and 2 bases from J; junction bases left unmatched: 10. The CDR3 contains 16 residues. Assay used: immunoSEQ multiplex PCR; TCRdb lists only in-frame clones, some missing. The sample lists roughly 11,000 clones, around 95% seen once, with more than 0.65% in the top ten. This receptor was obtained from a boy aged 5-17 years with cystic fibrosis. Sequencing was performed on blood. The rearrangement uses TRBV28 and TRBJ2-7; 7 bases are a match to TRBD2. The CDR3 sequence: CASSFGGVSGAYEQYF. In DNA form, the CDR3 reads TGTGCCAGCAGTTTTGGGGGGGTGAGCGGGGCCTACGAGCAGTACTTC. Variable domain in full (rest from reference TRBV28 and TRBJ2-7): DVKVTQSSRYLVKRTGEKVFLECVQDMDHENMFWYRQDPGLGLRLIYFSYDVKMKEKGDIPEGYSVSREKKERFSLILESASTNQTSMYLCASSFGGVSGAYEQYFGPGTRLTVT.